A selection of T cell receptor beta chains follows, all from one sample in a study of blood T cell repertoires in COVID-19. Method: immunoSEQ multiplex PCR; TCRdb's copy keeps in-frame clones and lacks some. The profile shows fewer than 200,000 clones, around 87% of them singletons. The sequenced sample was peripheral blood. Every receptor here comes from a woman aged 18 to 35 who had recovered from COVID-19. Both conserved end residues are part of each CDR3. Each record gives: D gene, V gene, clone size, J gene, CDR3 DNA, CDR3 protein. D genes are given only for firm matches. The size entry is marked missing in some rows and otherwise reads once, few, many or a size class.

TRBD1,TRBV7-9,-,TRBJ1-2,TGTGCCAGCAGCTTGGCCGGGACAGGGAACTATGGCTACACCTTC,CASSLAGTGNYGYTF
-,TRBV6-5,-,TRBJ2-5,TGTGCCACCACGCAGGGGACACAGGGAGAGACCCAGTACTTC,CATTQGTQGETQYF
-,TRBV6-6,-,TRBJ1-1,TGTGCCAGCAGTTATAAACGGGACACTGAAGCTTTCTTT,CASSYKRDTEAFF
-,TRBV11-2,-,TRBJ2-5,TGTGCCAGCAGTTCACCGGGACTAGAGACCCAGTACTTC,CASSSPGLETQYF
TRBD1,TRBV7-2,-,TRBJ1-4,TGTGCCAGCAGCTGGGACAGGAGCAGTGAAAAACTGTTTTTT,CASSWDRSSEKLFF
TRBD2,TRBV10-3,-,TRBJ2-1,TGTGCCATCAGTGAGTCGGCTAGCGGGGGTTACAATGAGCAGTTCTTC,CAISESASGGYNEQFF
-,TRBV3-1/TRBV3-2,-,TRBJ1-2,TGTGCCAGCGCAATAAGGGGTGGCTATGGCTACACCTTC,CASAIRGGYGYTF
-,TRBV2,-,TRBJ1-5,TGTGCCAGCAGCTTGGCCGACTATAGCAATCAGCCCCAGCATTTT,CASSLADYSNQPQHF
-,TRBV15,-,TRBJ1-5,TGTGCCACCAGCAGAGACAGGGGAAGCAATCAGCCCCAGCATTTT,CATSRDRGSNQPQHF
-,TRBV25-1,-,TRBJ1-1,TGTGCCAGCAGTGAACGGGGATATACAGAAGCTTTCTTT,CASSERGYTEAFF
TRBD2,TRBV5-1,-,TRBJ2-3,TGCGCCAGCAGCTTGCTCGGGGGGGTAGATACGCAGTATTTT,CASSLLGGVDTQYF
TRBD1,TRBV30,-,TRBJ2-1,TGTGCCTCCAACAATGAGAACAGGGGCATATCCTACAATGAGCAGTTCTTC,CASNNENRGISYNEQFF
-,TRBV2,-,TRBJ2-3,TGTGCCAGCAGTGACTTGCGGGATGTAGCAGATACGCAGTATTTT,CASSDLRDVADTQYF
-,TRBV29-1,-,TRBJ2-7,TGCAGCGTTTCGCGGAATTCCTACGAGCAGTACTTC,CSVSRNSYEQYF
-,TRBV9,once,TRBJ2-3,TGTGCCAGCAGCCCCGGGACTGCTAGCACAGATACGCAGTATTTT,CASSPGTASTDTQYF
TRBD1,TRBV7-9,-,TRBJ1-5,TGTGCCAGCAGCTCCGACAGGGTTCAGCCCCAGCATTTT,CASSSDRVQPQHF
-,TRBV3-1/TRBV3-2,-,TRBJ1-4,TGTGCCAGCAGCCAGACTGGCACTGGGGGGGCGGGTGAAAAACTGTTTTTT,CASSQTGTGGAGEKLFF
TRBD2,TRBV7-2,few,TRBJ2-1,TGTGCCAGCAGACCTGGACTAGCGGGGGGCCTGACGCTCAATGAGCAGTTCTTC,CASRPGLAGGLTLNEQFF
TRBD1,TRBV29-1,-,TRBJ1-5,TGCAGCGCCGGGACAGGGAATCAGCCCCAGCATTTT,CSAGTGNQPQHF
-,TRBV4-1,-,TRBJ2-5,TGCGCCAGCAGCCACGGAGGGGATCCTATACTAGCAACTCTCCAAGAGACCCAGTACTTC,CASSHGGDPILATLQETQYF
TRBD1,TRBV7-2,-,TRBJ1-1,TGTGCCAGCAGCTGGGGACAGACGAACACTGAAGCTTTCTTT,CASSWGQTNTEAFF
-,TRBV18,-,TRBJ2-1,TGTGCCAGCTCACCAAATACGGGACACTCCTACAATGAGCAGTTCTTC,CASSPNTGHSYNEQFF
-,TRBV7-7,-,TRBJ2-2,TGTGCTAGCAGCTTAGGTAGCGTGAACACCGGGGAGCTGTTTTTT,CASSLGSVNTGELFF
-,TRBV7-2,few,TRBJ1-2,TGTGCCAGCAGCTTAGCGATAGATCGCCTAGGCGGCTACACCTTC,CASSLAIDRLGGYTF
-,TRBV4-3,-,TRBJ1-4,TGCGCCAGCAGCCAAGACGGCGGGGCTAATGAAAAACTGTTTTTT,CASSQDGGANEKLFF
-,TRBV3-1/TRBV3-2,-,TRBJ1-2,TGTGCCAGCAGCCAACAGGGGACCCATTCTGGCTACACCTTC,CASSQQGTHSGYTF
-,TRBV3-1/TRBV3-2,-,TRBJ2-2,TGTGCCAGCAGCCAAGGCGGGCCTACCGGGGAGCTGTTTTTT,CASSQGGPTGELFF
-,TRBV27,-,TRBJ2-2,TGTGCCAGCAGCGACCGGAGAGGGGGCGGGGAGCTGTTTTTT,CASSDRRGGGELFF
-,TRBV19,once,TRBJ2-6,TGTGCCAGTAGTAGCGGCAGAATCTCTGGGGCCAACGTCCTGACTTTC,CASSSGRISGANVLTF
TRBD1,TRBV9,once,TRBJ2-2,TGTGCCAGCAGCCCCAGGGACAGCTACACCGGGGAGCTGTTTTTT,CASSPRDSYTGELFF
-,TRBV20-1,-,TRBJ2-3,TGCAGTGCTCCCCTTCGAGATACGCAGTATTTT,CSAPLRDTQYF
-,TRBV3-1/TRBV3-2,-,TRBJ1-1,TGTGCCAGCAGCCCATTTTCCTTGGGGGGGACTGAAGCTTTCTTT,CASSPFSLGGTEAFF
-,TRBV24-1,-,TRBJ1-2,TGTGCCACCAGTGATTCCCTTTCCTATGGCTACACCTTC,CATSDSLSYGYTF
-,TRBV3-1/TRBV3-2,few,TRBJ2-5,TGTGCCAGCAGCCAAGGGACAATCCAAGAGACCCAGTACTTC,CASSQGTIQETQYF
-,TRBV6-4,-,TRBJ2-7,TGTGCCAGCAGTGACTCGAGGGCCTTCCGCGGGACCTACGAGCAGTACTTC,CASSDSRAFRGTYEQYF
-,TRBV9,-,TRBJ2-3,TGTGCCAGCAGCCCCAGCCCCCGACTAGGCACAGATACGCAGTATTTT,CASSPSPRLGTDTQYF
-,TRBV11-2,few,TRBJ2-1,TGTGCCAGCAGCTTTTCGGGTCATGAGCAGTTCTTC,CASSFSGHEQFF
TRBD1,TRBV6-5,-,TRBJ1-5,TGTGCCAGCAGTTTAAACAGGGGCCTCAATCAGCCCCAGCATTTT,CASSLNRGLNQPQHF
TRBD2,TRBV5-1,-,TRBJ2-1,TGCGCCAGCAGCGTACTAGCGGGAGTCAGCAATGAGCAGTTCTTC,CASSVLAGVSNEQFF
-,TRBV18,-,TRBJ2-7,TGTGCCAGCTCACCAAGCCAGGGCGCTCCCTACGAGCAGTACTTC,CASSPSQGAPYEQYF
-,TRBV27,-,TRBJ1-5,TGTGCCAGCAGTTTATTCTATGGCAATCAGCCCCAGCATTTT,CASSLFYGNQPQHF
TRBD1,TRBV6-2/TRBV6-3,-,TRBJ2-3,TGTGCCAGCAGTTTAACACAGGGGGCAAAAGATACGCAGTATTTT,CASSLTQGAKDTQYF
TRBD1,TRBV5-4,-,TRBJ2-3,TGTGCCAGCAGCACGACAGGGGGCCGGTGGACAGATACGCAGTATTTT,CASSTTGGRWTDTQYF
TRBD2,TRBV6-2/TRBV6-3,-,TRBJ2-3,TGTGCCAGCAGACCTCGTATAGCGGGGGGGCTTGAAGATACGCAGTATTTT,CASRPRIAGGLEDTQYF
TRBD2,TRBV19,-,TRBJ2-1,TGTGCCAGTAGTATGGGGGGGGACTACAATGAGCAGTTCTTC,CASSMGGDYNEQFF
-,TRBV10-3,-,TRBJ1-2,TGTGCCATCAGTGGTACAGGCTATGGCTACACCTTC,CAISGTGYGYTF
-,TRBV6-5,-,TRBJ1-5,TGTGCCAGCAGTTACTCGGCCGCAAGCAATCAGCCCCAGCATTTT,CASSYSAASNQPQHF
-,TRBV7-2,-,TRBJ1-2,TGTGCCAGCGTTGGGGCACCCACCGGCTATGGCTACACCTTC,CASVGAPTGYGYTF
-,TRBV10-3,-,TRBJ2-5,TGTGCCATCAGGCGGGGGCACCAAGAGACCCAGTACTTC,CAIRRGHQETQYF
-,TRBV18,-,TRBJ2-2,TGTGCCAGCGCGGGGCCTAACAACGGGGAGCTGTTTTTT,CASAGPNNGELFF
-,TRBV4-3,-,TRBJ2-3,TGCGCCAGCAGCCAAGATGAACGGAGCACAGATACGCAGTATTTT,CASSQDERSTDTQYF
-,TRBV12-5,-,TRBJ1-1,TGTGCTAGTGGTTTAGTAGGGGGCACTGAAGCTTTCTTT,CASGLVGGTEAFF